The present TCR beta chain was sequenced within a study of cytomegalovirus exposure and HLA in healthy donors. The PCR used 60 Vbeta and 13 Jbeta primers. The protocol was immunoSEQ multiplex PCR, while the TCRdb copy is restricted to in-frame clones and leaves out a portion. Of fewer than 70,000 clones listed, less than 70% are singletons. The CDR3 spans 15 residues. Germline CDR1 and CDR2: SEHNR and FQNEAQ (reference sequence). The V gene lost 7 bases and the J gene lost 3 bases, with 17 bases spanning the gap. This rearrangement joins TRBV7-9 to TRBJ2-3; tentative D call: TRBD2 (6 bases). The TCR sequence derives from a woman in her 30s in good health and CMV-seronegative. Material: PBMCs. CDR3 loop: CASKRRAGRTDTQYF. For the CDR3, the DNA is TGTGCCAGCAAGAGGAGGGCGGGGAGGACAGATACGCAGTATTTT.